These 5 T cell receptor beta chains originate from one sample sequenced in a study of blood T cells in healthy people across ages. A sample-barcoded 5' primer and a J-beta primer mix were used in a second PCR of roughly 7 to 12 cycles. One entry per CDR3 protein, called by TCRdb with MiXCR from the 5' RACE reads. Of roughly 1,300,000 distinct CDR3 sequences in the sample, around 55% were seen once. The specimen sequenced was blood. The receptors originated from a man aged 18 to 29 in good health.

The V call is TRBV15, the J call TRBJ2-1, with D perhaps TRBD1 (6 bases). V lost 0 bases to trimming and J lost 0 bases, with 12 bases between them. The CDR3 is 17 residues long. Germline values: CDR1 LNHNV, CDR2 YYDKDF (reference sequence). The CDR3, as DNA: TGTGCCACCAGCAGAGATCGTGGGACACTCTCCTACAATGAGCAGTTCTTC. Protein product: CATSRDRGTLSYNEQFF.

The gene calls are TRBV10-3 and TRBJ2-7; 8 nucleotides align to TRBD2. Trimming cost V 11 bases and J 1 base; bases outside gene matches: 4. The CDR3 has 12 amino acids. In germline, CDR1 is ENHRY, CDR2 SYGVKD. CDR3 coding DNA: TGTGCCGCCACGGGGGGGTCCTACGAGCAGTACTTC. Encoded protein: CAATGGSYEQYF.

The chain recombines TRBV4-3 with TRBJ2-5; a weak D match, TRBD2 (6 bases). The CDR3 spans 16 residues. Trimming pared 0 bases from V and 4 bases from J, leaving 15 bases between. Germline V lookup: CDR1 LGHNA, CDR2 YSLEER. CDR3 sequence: CASSQDWSLGGETQYF. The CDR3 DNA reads TGCGCCAGCAGCCAAGATTGGTCTCTGGGGGGAGAGACCCAGTACTTC.

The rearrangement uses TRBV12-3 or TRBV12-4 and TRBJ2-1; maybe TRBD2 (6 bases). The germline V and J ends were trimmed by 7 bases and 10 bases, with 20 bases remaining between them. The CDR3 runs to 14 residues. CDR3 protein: CASTMGQSEGEQFF. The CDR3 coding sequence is TGTGCCAGCACTATGGGGCAGTCGGAGGGGGAGCAGTTCTTC.

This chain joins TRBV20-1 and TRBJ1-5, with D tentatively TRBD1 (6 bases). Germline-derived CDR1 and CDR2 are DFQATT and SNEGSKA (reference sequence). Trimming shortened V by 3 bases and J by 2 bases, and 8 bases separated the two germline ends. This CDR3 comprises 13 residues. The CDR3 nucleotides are TGCAGTGCTAGGGAGGGGGGCAATCAGCCCCAGCATTTT. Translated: CSAREGGNQPQHF.